Listed here are 8 T cell receptor beta chains from one sample, sequenced in a study of blood T cells in healthy people across ages. It was with a sample-barcoded 5' primer and a J-beta primer mix that a second PCR of about 6 to 12 cycles was run. TCRdb re-analysed the 5' RACE reads in MiXCR, keeping a single row per CDR3 protein. The sample carries about 730,000 distinct CDR3 sequences, roughly 47% recorded once. The sample comprised blood. The receptors come from a woman aged 60-70 years in good health.

This clonotype was recorded many times. The CDR3 DNA sequence: TGTGCCAGCAGCGTAGATGCCGGGGGAAGCAATCAGCCCCAGCATTTT. This translates into CASSVDAGGSNQPQHF. The V call is TRBV9, the J call TRBJ1-5; a possible D gene is TRBD1 (5 bases). Germline values: CDR1 SGDLS, CDR2 YYNGEE. CDR3 length: 16 residues. V lost 0 bases, J lost 1 base, and 11 bases lay in between.

The chain is built from TRBV18 and TRBJ1-2; D gene uncertain. V lost 2 bases to trimming and J lost 5 bases, with 12 bases between them. There are 14 residues in the CDR3. The germline gives CDR1 KGHSH, CDR2 LQKENI. CDR3 protein: CASSPTSTEYGYTF. The CDR3 region has the DNA TGTGCCAGCTCACCAACATCAACAGAGTATGGCTACACCTTC.

This clonotype was seen a handful of times. The chain employs TRBV27 and TRBJ2-1, with 9 bases matching TRBD1. V shed 1 base, J shed 5 bases, and the junction held 3 bases outside the gene matches. The germline V gene has CDR1 MNHEY and CDR2 SMNVEV (reference sequence). The CDR3 consists of 15 residues. CDR3 nucleotide sequence: TGTGCCAGCAGTTTATATGGGGACAGGGACAATGAGCAGTTCTTC. Its protein is CASSLYGDRDNEQFF.

The rearrangement joins TRBV20-1 to TRBJ2-7; 10 bases are shared with TRBD1. Germline V gene data show CDR1 as DFQATT and CDR2 as SNEGSKA (reference sequence). This CDR3 spans 15 amino acids. The V segment lost 0 bases and the J segment 7 bases; nucleotides outside the gene matches: 9. The CDR3 reads CSAREGTGAYNEQYF. CDR3 in DNA: TGCAGTGCTAGAGAGGGGACAGGGGCCTACAATGAGCAGTACTTC.

This clonotype was seen a handful of times. The rearrangement joins TRBV10-3 to TRBJ1-6, with 7 bases that match TRBD1. In germline, CDR1 is ENHRY, CDR2 SYGVKD. V was clipped by 4 bases and J by 5 bases; unmatched bases: 5. The length of the CDR3 is 15 residues. The CDR3 loop is CAISGSGTDNSPLHF. In DNA form, the CDR3 reads TGTGCCATCAGTGGTTCGGGGACAGATAATTCACCCCTCCACTTT.

This clonotype was recorded a few times. CDR3 protein: CAISEGTGDYSNQPQHF. The CDR3 region has the DNA TGTGCCATCAGTGAGGGAACAGGGGACTATAGCAATCAGCCCCAGCATTTT. The chain employs TRBV10-3 and TRBJ1-5; 7 bases are a match to TRBD1. This CDR3 region has 17 residues. After removal of 2 bases from V and 0 bases from J, the junction contained 7 bases not matched to a gene. Germline CDR1 ENHRY, CDR2 SYGVKD.

V gene TRBV13 combines with J gene TRBJ2-1; no firm D call. V was cut by 5 bases and J by 6 bases, with 11 bases left in between. The length of the CDR3 is 13 residues. Germline assignment: CDR1 PRHDT and CDR2 FYEKMQ (reference sequence). The DNA of the CDR3 is TGTGCCAGCAGCGTATTAGCAGTCAATGAGCAGTTCTTC. It codes for CASSVLAVNEQFF.

This chain connects TRBV7-3 to TRBJ2-5, with D uncertain. The V and J ends lost 1 base and 2 bases respectively, with 8 bases between them. The CDR3 contains 14 residues. CDR1 is SGHTA and CDR2 is FQGTGA in the germline V gene. The CDR3 loop is CASSLIGRQETQYF. CDR3 coding DNA: TGTGCCAGCAGCTTAATCGGCAGGCAAGAGACCCAGTACTTC.